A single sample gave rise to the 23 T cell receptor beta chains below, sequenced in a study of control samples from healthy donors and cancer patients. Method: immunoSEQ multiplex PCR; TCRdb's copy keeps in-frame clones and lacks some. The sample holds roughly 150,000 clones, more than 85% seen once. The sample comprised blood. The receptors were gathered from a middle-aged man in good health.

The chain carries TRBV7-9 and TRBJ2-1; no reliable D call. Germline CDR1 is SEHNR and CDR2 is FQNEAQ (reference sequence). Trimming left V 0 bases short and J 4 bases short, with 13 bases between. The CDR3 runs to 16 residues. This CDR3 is CASSLALTALYNEQFF. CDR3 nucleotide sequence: TGTGCCAGCAGCTTAGCGCTCACGGCCCTGTACAATGAGCAGTTCTTC.

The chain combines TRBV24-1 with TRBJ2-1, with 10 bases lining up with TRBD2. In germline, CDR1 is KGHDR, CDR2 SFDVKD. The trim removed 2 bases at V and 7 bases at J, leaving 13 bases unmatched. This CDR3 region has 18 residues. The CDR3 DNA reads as TGTGCCACCAGTGATTCGTTACCCGGGACTAGCGAATTAAATGAGCAGTTCTTC. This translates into CATSDSLPGTSELNEQFF.

CDR3: CASSPPGGWAQETQYF. CDR3 nucleotides: TGCGCCAGCAGCCCCCCTGGGGGATGGGCTCAAGAGACCCAGTACTTC. The chain employs TRBV5-1 and TRBJ2-5; D may correspond to TRBD1 or TRBD2 (5 bases each). The CDR3 runs 16 residues. Germline values: CDR1 SGHRS, CDR2 YFSETQ. V was cut by 4 bases and J by 2 bases, with 18 bases left in between.

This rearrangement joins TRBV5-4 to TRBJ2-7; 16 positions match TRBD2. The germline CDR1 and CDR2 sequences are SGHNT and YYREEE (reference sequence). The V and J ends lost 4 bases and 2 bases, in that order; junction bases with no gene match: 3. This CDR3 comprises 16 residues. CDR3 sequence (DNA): TGTGCCAGCAGCGTGGGACTAGCGGGAGGGCCCTACGAGCAGTACTTC. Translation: CASSVGLAGGPYEQYF.

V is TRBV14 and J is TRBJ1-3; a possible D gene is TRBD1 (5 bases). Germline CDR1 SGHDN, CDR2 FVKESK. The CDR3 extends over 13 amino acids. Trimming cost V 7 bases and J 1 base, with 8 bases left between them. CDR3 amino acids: CASKRGSGNTIYF. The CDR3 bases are TGTGCCAGCAAAAGGGGTTCTGGAAACACCATATATTTT.

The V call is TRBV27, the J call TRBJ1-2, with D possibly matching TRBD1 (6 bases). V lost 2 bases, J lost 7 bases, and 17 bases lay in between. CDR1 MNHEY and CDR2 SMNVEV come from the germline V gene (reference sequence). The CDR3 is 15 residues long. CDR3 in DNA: TGTGCCAGCAGTTTAAACCCCACAGGGTCTGGTGGCTACACCTTC. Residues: CASSLNPTGSGGYTF.

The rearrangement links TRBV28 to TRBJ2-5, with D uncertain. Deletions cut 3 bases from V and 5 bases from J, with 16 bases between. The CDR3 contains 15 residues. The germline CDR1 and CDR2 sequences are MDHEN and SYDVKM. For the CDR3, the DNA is TGTGCCAGCAGTTTGATGGCAGTAAATGGGGAGACCCAGTACTTC. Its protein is CASSLMAVNGETQYF.

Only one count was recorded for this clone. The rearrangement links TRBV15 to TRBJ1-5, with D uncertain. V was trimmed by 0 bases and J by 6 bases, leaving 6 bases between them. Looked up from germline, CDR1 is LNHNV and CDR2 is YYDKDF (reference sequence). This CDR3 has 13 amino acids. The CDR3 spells CATSRDRTQPQHF. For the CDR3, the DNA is TGTGCCACCAGCAGAGATAGGACTCAGCCCCAGCATTTT.

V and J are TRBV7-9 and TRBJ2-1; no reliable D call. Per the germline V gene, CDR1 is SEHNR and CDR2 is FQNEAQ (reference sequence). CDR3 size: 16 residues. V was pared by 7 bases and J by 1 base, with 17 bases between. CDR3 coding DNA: TGTGCCAGCACCGTTCCGTCAATCCGATCCTACAATGAGCAGTTCTTC. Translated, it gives CASTVPSIRSYNEQFF.

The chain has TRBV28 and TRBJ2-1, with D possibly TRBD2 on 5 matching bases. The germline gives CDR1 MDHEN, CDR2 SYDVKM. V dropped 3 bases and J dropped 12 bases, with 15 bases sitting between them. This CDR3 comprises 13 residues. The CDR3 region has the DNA TGTGCCAGCAGTTTCTCGGCTAGCAAAGGGCAGTTCTTC. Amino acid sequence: CASSFSASKGQFF. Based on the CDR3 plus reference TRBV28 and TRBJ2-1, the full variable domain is DVKVTQSSRYLVKRTGEKVFLECVQDMDHENMFWYRQDPGLGLRLIYFSYDVKMKEKGDIPEGYSVSREKKERFSLILESASTNQTSMYLCASSFSASKGQFFGPGTRLTVL.

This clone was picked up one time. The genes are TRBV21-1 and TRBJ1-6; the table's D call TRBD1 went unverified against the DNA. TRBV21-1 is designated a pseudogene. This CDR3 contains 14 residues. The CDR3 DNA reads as TGTGCCAGCAGCCTGAGCAGGAAATATTCACCCCTCCACTTT. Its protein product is CASSLSRKYSPLHF.

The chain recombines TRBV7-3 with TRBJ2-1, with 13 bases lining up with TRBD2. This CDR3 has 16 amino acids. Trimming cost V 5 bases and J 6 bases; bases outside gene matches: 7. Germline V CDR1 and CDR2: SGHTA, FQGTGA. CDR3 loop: CASSPLGLAGANEQFF. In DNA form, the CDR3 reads TGTGCCAGCAGCCCCCTCGGACTAGCGGGGGCCAATGAGCAGTTCTTC.

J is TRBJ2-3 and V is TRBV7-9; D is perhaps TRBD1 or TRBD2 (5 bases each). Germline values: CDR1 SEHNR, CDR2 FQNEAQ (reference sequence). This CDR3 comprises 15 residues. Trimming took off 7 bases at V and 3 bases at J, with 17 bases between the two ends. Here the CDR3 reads CASTRRGPGTDTQYF. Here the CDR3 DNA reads TGTGCCAGCACCCGGCGAGGGCCAGGGACAGATACGCAGTATTTT.

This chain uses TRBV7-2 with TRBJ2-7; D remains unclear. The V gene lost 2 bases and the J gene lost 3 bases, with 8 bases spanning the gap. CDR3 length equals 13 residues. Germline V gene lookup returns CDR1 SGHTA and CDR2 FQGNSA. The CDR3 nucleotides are TGTGCCAGCAGCTTAAACGTCCTCTACGAGCAGTACTTC. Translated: CASSLNVLYEQYF. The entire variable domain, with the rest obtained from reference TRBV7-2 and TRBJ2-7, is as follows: GAGVSQSPSNKVTEKGKDVELRCDPISGHTALYWYRQSLGQGLEFLIYFQGNSAPDKSGLPSDRFSAERTGGSVSTLTIQRTQQEDSAVYLCASSLNVLYEQYFGPGTRLTVT.

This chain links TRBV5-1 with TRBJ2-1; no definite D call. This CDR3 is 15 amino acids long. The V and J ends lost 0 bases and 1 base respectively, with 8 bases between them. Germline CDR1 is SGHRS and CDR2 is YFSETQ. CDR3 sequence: CASSLEVDSYNEQFF. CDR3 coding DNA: TGCGCCAGCAGCTTGGAGGTCGATTCCTACAATGAGCAGTTCTTC.

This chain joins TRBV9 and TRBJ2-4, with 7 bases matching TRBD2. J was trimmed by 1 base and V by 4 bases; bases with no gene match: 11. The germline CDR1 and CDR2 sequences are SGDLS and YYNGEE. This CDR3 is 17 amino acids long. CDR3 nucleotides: TGTGCCAGCAGCCCTAGGGCGGGAGTGATGGCCAAAAACATTCAGTACTTC. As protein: CASSPRAGVMAKNIQYF. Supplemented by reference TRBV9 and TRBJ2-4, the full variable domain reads DSGVTQTPKHLITATGQRVTLRCSPRSGDLSVYWYQQSLDQGLQFLIQYYNGEERAKGNILERFSAQQFPDLHSELNLSSLELGDSALYFCASSPRAGVMAKNIQYFGAGTRLSVL.

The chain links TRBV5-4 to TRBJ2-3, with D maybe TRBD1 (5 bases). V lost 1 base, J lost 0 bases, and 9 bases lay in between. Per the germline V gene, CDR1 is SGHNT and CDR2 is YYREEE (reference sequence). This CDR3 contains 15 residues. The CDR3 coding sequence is TGTGCCAGCAGCTTGATCCAGGGAAGCACAGATACGCAGTATTTT. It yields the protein CASSLIQGSTDTQYF. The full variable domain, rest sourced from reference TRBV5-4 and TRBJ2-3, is ETGVTQSPTHLIKTRGQQVTLRCSSQSGHNTVSWYQQALGQGPQFIFQYYREEENGRGNFPPRFSGLQFPNYSSELNVNALELDDSALYLCASSLIQGSTDTQYFGPGTRLTVL.

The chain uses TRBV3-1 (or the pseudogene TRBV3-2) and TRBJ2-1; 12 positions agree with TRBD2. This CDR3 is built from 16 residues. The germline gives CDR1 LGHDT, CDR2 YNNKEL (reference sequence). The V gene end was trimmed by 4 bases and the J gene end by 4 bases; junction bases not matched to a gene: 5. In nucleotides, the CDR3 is TGTGCCAGCAGCCCTCTAGCGGGAGGGCGGTACAATGAGCAGTTCTTC. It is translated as CASSPLAGGRYNEQFF.

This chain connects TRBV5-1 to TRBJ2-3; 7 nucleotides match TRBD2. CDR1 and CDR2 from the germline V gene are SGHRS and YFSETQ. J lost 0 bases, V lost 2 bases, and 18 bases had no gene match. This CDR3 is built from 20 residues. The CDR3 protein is CASSFLPRGSSGASTDTQYF. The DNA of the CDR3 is TGCGCCAGCAGCTTCCTCCCCCGGGGATCTAGCGGAGCTAGCACAGATACGCAGTATTTT.

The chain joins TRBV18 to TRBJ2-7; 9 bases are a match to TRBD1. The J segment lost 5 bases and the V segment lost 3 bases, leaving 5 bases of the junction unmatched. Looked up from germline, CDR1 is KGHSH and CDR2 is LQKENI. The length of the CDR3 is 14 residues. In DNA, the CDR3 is TGTGCCAGCTCACCGGGACAGGGTGGACACGAGCAGTACTTC. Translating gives CASSPGQGGHEQYF.

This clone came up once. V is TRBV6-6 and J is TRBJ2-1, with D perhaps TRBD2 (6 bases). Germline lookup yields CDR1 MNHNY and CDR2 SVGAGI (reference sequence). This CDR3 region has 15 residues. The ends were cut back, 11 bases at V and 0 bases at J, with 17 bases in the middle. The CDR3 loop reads CAGGGDGSSYNEQFF. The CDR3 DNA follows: TGTGCCGGTGGAGGGGACGGGAGCTCCTACAATGAGCAGTTCTTC.

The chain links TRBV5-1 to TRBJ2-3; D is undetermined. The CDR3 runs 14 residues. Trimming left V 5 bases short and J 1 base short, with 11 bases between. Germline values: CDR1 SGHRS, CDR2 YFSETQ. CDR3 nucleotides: TGCGCCAGCAGGTTGACATATCGCACAGATACGCAGTATTTT. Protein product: CASRLTYRTDTQYF.

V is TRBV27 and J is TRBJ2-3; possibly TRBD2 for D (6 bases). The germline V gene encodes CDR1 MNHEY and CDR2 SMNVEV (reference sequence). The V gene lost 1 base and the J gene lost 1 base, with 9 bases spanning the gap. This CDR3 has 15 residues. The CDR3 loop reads CASSLWGVGTDTQYF. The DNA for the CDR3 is TGTGCCAGCAGTTTATGGGGGGTCGGCACAGATACGCAGTATTTT.